This TCR beta chain was retrieved from a study of beta chain features in type 1 diabetes. Investigators reverse transcribed all isolated RNA, so they sequenced expressed TCRB transcripts. Only in-frame clones appear in the TCRdb table, and some are missing; sequencing was by immunoSEQ multiplex PCR. The sample includes under 550,000 clones, over 9.5% of them seen just once. V was trimmed by 5 bases and J by 2 bases, leaving 22 bases between them. Germline V CDR1 and CDR2: SGHTA, FQGNSA. The CDR3 extends over 17 amino acids. Study-wide results and limits: People with Type 1 diabetes carried modestly yet significantly shorter TCRB CDR3s in all four CD4+ subsets. Fewer insertions but more deletions were seen at VDJ junctions in type 1 diabetes patients.

In total, each donor contributed a single heparinised blood draw that averaged about 110 mL. The purity of all sorted populations exceeded 98%. Regarding this clone: Its antigen is currently unknown.

The chain has TRBV7-2 and TRBJ2-7; D possibly corresponds to TRBD2 (7 bases). The sequencing input was naive CD4+ T cells from blood. The receptor was derived from a woman under 30 in good health. CDR3 in amino acids: CASSPLGGGNLAYEQYF. The CDR3 DNA is TGTGCCAGCAGCCCGTTAGGGGGGGGGAATCTCGCCTACGAGCAGTACTTC.